This TCR beta chain is from a study of glioma-infiltrating T cells after dendritic cell vaccination (dated by TCRdb to about 2016). Context from the whole study: The cohort included around 15 glioblastoma patients drawn from Phase I and II dendritic cell vaccination trials, of whom 9 were newly diagnosed and 6 had recurrent disease. Patients received autologous tumor lysate-pulsed dendritic cell vaccination between about 2003 and 2013. The vaccine consisted of monocyte-derived dendritic cells cultured less than 9 days with IL-4 and GM-CSF, then pulsed overnight with autologous tumor lysate. Each patient was given three intradermal dendritic cell vaccine injections, spaced two weeks apart, in the arm below the axilla. Tumor-infiltrating lymphocyte content was quantified and tumor and blood repertoires were compared in dendritic cell-vaccinated glioblastoma patients by deep sequencing of TCR beta CDR3 regions. TCR sequencing metrics, including TIL content and tumor-blood repertoire overlap, were correlated with survival after dendritic cell vaccination. The paper as a whole reports these results and caveats: TCR clonality showed no direct relationship with survival, which suggests that a diverse polyclonal response may matter. The cohort was small and heterogeneous, and full blood and tumor sets were available for few patients, with initial-recurrent tumor pairs available for even fewer patients. The TCR overlap response model with three groups was called speculative and said to need prospective validation. Higher estimated pretreatment TIL content predicted longer time to progression and overall survival after dendritic cell vaccination.

Using the immunoSEQ assay, TCRB CDR3 regions were amplified from 2 micrograms of genomic DNA, or from all available DNA when less than that was on hand. For multiplex PCR, 60 forward primers for TCR V beta segments and 13 reverse primers for J beta segments were used. To estimate reads per starting template, synthetic control templates were spiked into each sample at limiting dilution. Reads of 87 bp were generated by sequencing on the Illumina HiSeq System. Per the original workflow: PCR and sequencing errors were removed by a nearest neighbor algorithm that merged closely related sequences. TCR overlap was defined as the percentage of unique tumor TCR beta sequences that were also present in the same patient's peripheral blood. TCRdb retrieved this table from immuneACCESS and kept in-frame rearrangements only. Not all clones are present; in checked studies, unresolved V genes account for under half, and no reason is known for the remainder. The V and J calls and clone size were taken over from that table, and D and trimming were inferred from the DNA. The sample table holds 90,000 or so clones, of which 85% to 90% were seen once. Roughly 2.9% of the sample lies in the top ten.

The CDR3, from cysteine to phenylalanine, totals 15 residues. Here the CDR3 DNA is all that survives: 45 bases in frame from base 1. The germline V gene gives CDR1 as SGHTA and CDR2 as FQGNSA. Deletion took 1 base off V and 1 base off J, with a span of 10 bases between the germline ends. On this clone itself: Its cognate antigen has yet to be identified. No base quality values were provided; no much bigger clone lies one nucleotide off.

Patients were selected for having adequate residual fresh-frozen tumor tissue and more than two years of available survival data. None of the glioblastoma patients carried an isocitrate dehydrogenase mutation, although molecular status otherwise varied. PBMC were collected before vaccination, two weeks after the third vaccination, and at tumor progression if progression occurred. Genomic DNA was extracted with the Qiagen DNeasy Blood extraction Kit. The sample was blood, taken before dendritic cell vaccination. This TCR derives from a human donor with glioblastoma. Here the chain combines TRBV7-2 and TRBJ1-1, with an unclear D gene assignment. The CDR3 has the sequence CASSLVGTSNTEAFF. The base sequence is TGTGCCAGCAGCTTAGTGGGCACCTCGAACACTGAAGCTTTCTTT.